The 14 T cell receptor beta chains below come from one sample, sequenced in a study of radiotherapy plus CTLA-4 blockade in lung cancer. Data came from immunoSEQ multiplex PCR; TCRdb stores just in-frame clones and leaves some out. The table lists tens of thousands of clones, 70% to 80% of them singletons. The sequenced sample was peripheral blood, obtained from a patient treated with radiotherapy plus ipilimumab. The receptors here all came from a human donor with non-small cell lung cancer who had a complete response to radiotherapy plus ipilimumab.

The V and J genes are TRBV5-1 and TRBJ2-1; 11 bases match TRBD1. Germline loops: CDR1 SGHRS, CDR2 YFSETQ. V shed 5 bases and J 8 bases; nucleotides not matched to a gene: 6. This CDR3 spans 14 amino acids. The CDR3 region is CASRDRGRSDEQFF. The CDR3 nucleotides are TGCGCCAGCAGGGACAGGGGGCGAAGCGATGAGCAGTTCTTC.

This sequence joins TRBV7-9 and TRBJ1-6, with D tentatively TRBD1 (5 bases). This CDR3 has 14 residues. The V gene lost 1 base and the J gene lost 9 bases, with 10 bases spanning the gap. Germline-derived CDR1 and CDR2 are SEHNR and FQNEAQ (reference sequence). CDR3 nucleotides: TGTGCCAGCAGCTTAGAACACAGGTCTTCACCCCTCCACTTT. Its translation: CASSLEHRSSPLHF.

The rearrangement uses TRBV4-3 and TRBJ2-1, with a possible D match to TRBD2 (5 bases). Trimming took off 1 base at V and 6 bases at J, with 13 bases between the two ends. Germline CDR1 and CDR2: LGHNA and YSLEER. This CDR3 region has 15 residues. CDR3 bases: TGCGCCAGCAGCCAAGGATCTAGCAATCTCAATGAGCAGTTCTTC. It codes for CASSQGSSNLNEQFF.

The chain couples TRBV27 to TRBJ1-3; D unclear. V was clipped by 4 bases and J by 4 bases, with 8 bases between them. The length of the CDR3 is 13 residues. Germline V CDR1 and CDR2: MNHEY, SMNVEV (reference sequence). The CDR3 region has the DNA TGTGCCAGCAGTTCTCGGGGAGGAAACACCATATATTTT. Its translation is CASSSRGGNTIYF.

The chain combines TRBV4-1 with TRBJ2-3; 9 bases are shared with TRBD2. There are 17 residues in the CDR3. V trimming: 2 bases; J trimming: 2 bases; junction bases outside the gene matches: 8. Germline CDR1 is MGHRA and CDR2 is YSYEKL. As DNA, the CDR3 is TGCGCCAGCAGCCAAAGAGGGCTAGCGGGGAACACAGATACGCAGTATTTT. Protein: CASSQRGLAGNTDTQYF.

The rearrangement uses TRBV29-1 and TRBJ1-2; D possibly corresponds to TRBD1 (5 bases). The V gene lost 4 bases and the J gene lost 8 bases, with 17 bases spanning the gap. The CDR3 spans 13 residues. Germline loops: CDR1 SQVTM, CDR2 ANQGSEA. The CDR3 bases are TGCAGCGTTGGAGGGACTAGAGCGGAGGGCTACACCTTC. The encoded protein is CSVGGTRAEGYTF. The complete variable domain, with remaining parts taken from reference TRBV29-1 and TRBJ1-2, reads SAVISQKPSRDICQRGTSLTIQCQVDSQVTMMFWYRQQPGQSLTLIATANQGSEATYESGFVIDKFPISRPNLTFSTLTVSNMSPEDSSIYLCSVGGTRAEGYTFGSGTRLTVV.

The rearrangement joins TRBV5-1 to TRBJ2-7, with 7 bases aligning to TRBD2. The V segment lost 5 bases and the J segment 2 bases; nucleotides outside the gene matches: 10. Germline V gives CDR1 SGHRS, CDR2 YFSETQ. The CDR3 runs to 15 residues. The DNA for the CDR3 is TGCGCCAGCAGAGCCAGCGGGACTTCCCCCTACGAGCAGTACTTC. This encodes CASRASGTSPYEQYF. Using reference TRBV5-1 and TRBJ2-7 for the parts outside the CDR3, the full variable domain is KAGVTQTPRYLIKTRGQQVTLSCSPISGHRSVSWYQQTPGQGLQFLFEYFSETQRNKGNFPGRFSGRQFSNSRSEMNVSTLELGDSALYLCASRASGTSPYEQYFGPGTRLTVT.

V usage is TRBV20-1 and J usage is TRBJ1-4; no reliable D call. V was clipped by 5 bases and J by 13 bases, with 11 bases between them. The germline CDR1 and CDR2 sequences are DFQATT and SNEGSKA (reference sequence). The length of the CDR3 is 10 residues. CDR3 in DNA: TGCAGTGCTGATCTCGGAGGACTGTTTTTT. This sequence encodes CSADLGGLFF.

The chain joins TRBV15 to TRBJ2-7; D perhaps matches TRBD2 (5 bases). Germline V gives CDR1 LNHNV, CDR2 YYDKDF (reference sequence). The CDR3 loop spans 13 amino acids. Trimming stripped 1 base from V and 3 bases from J, with 7 bases between. The CDR3 region is CATSRGRGYEQYF. CDR3 bases: TGTGCCACCAGCAGAGGACGGGGCTACGAGCAGTACTTC. The variable domain in full, completed from reference TRBV15 and TRBJ2-7, reads DAMVIQNPRYQVTQFGKPVTLSCSQTLNHNVMYWYQQKSSQAPKLLFHYYDKDFNNEADTPDNFQSRRPNTSFCFLDIRSPGLGDTAMYLCATSRGRGYEQYFGPGTRLTVT.

This chain uses TRBV19 with TRBJ2-1; TRBD1 aligns across 10 bases. This CDR3 comprises 15 residues. Germline CDR1 is LNHDA and CDR2 is SQIVND (reference sequence). The ends lost 5 bases at V and 8 bases at J; junction bases unmatched: 9. CDR3 in amino acids: CASSSGTGVWDEQFF. In nucleotides, the CDR3 is TGTGCCAGTAGTTCGGGGACAGGGGTCTGGGATGAGCAGTTCTTC.

Details on this clone: An end of the junction differs from the germline gene, which may be a read error. J is TRBJ1-6 and V is TRBV6-5; D perhaps matches TRBD1 (5 bases). The CDR3 is made up of 16 amino acids. Germline V gene data show CDR1 as MNHEY and CDR2 as SVGAGI. The CDR3 reads CASSHSGTRGSSPLHF. In DNA form, the CDR3 reads TGTGCCAGCAGTCACTCGGGCACACGGGGGAGTTCACCCCTCCACTTT.

V usage is TRBV7-2 and J usage is TRBJ2-3; 7 nucleotides agree with TRBD2. This CDR3 has 15 amino acids. Germline V gene lookup returns CDR1 SGHTA and CDR2 FQGNSA. V lost 1 base and J lost 6; bases outside the gene matches: 7. This CDR3 reads CASSLGASGVDTQYF. In nucleotides, the CDR3 is TGTGCCAGCAGCTTAGGCGCTAGCGGAGTCGATACGCAGTATTTT.

The chain employs TRBV6-1 and TRBJ2-7, with 8 bases matching TRBD1. CDR3 length: 13 amino acids. V lost 5 bases to trimming and J lost 3 bases; unmatched junction nucleotides: 3. The germline V gene has CDR1 MNHNS and CDR2 SASEGT. The CDR3 DNA sequence: TGTGCCAGCAGTTTACAGGGGGTCTACGAGCAGTACTTC. This sequence encodes CASSLQGVYEQYF.

CDR3 in DNA: TGTGCCAGCAGCTTAGCGCGGACTAGCGGGAGCACAGATACGCAGTATTTT. This encodes CASSLARTSGSTDTQYF. This chain uses TRBV7-9 with TRBJ2-3; 11 bases align to TRBD2. The germline V gene encodes CDR1 SEHNR and CDR2 FQNEAQ (reference sequence). V shed 0 bases, J shed 0 bases, and the junction held 2 bases outside the gene matches. The CDR3 length is 17 residues.